This T cell receptor beta chain was captured in a study of T cells in women clearing cervical HPV infection. Study-wide context: Case blood was drawn when the lesion was first found; control blood after infection became undetectable.

V lost 8 bases to trimming and J lost 0 bases; unmatched junction nucleotides: 5. This CDR3 comprises 14 residues. Germline loops: CDR1 SGHRS, CDR2 YFSETQ. Overall study findings and caveats: CIN3+ cases had significantly higher TCR repertoire richness than controls, but evenness did not differ. TRBV6-7 abundance was lower in cases than controls (roughly 0.11% versus 0.16%).

A word on this clone: Antigen unknown. The CDR3 goes on 3 residues after the read ends, and that part is filled in from the germline J gene.

TCRdb's copy holds only in-frame clones and misses some; the assay was immunoSEQ multiplex PCR. The sample holds 45,000 to 55,000 clones. The sequence derives from a woman aged 18-70 years with a cervical HPV16 infection that either progressed to CIN3+ or cleared (not recorded which). Sequenced: blood buffy coat. V gene TRBV5-1 combines with J gene TRBJ2-1; 7 bases match TRBD1. The DNA read from the CDR3 is TGCGCCAGGAAGACAGGGAGCTCCTACAATGAG. This translates into CARKTGSSYNE. The whole CDR3 sequence is CARKTGSSYNEQFF.